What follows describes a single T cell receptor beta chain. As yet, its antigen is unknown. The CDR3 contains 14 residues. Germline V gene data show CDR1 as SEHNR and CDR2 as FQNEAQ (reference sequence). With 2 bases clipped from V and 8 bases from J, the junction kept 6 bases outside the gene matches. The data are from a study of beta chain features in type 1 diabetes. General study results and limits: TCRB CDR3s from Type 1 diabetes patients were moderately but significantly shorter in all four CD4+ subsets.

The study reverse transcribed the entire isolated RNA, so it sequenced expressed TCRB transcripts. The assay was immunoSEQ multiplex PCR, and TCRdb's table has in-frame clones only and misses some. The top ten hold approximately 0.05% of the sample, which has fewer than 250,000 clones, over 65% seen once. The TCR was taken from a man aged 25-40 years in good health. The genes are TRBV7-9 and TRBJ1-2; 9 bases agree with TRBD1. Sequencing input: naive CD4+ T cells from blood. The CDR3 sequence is CASSLLGQGSGYTF. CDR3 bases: TGTGCCAGCAGCTTACTGGGACAGGGTAGCGGCTACACCTTC.